Listed below are T cell receptor beta chains from one sample, sequenced in a study of T-cell memory formation after mild COVID-19. Via MiXCR, TCRdb re-called the 5' RACE reads, giving one row per CDR3 protein. The sample consists of 92,000 or so distinct CDR3 sequences, around an eighth of them appearing once. Sequenced: PBMCs or a T cell subset sorted from them (not recorded which). The receptors originated from an adult woman who had mild COVID-19 (a few samples of this study predate the infection). Cell type and time point are not known. Each CDR3 is given with its conserved first and last residue. Each record gives: CDR3 protein, V gene, J gene.

CASSLVGDNSGNTIYF	TRBV5-6	TRBJ1-3
CASSYSGTGFSMNTEAFF	TRBV6-2/TRBV6-3	TRBJ1-1
CATSDSNSYEQYF	TRBV24-1	TRBJ2-7
CASSQDVQTNEAFF	TRBV4-3	TRBJ1-1
CASSYPGTGLGTDTQYF	TRBV28	TRBJ2-3
CASSQTGELFF	TRBV12-3/TRBV12-4	TRBJ2-2
CASSSLSGGAPDTQYF	TRBV7-9	TRBJ2-3
CASSPWPGGETQYF	TRBV7-3	TRBJ2-5
CASSLLKDTEAFF	TRBV5-1	TRBJ1-1
CASSSLWNRGKTDTQYF	TRBV12-3/TRBV12-4	TRBJ2-3
CASGGTSGSYEQYF	TRBV12-3/TRBV12-4	TRBJ2-7
CASSPGQISYEQYF	TRBV18	TRBJ2-7
CASTLGRLSTDTQYF	TRBV5-1	TRBJ2-3
CASRTDPSSYEQYF	TRBV27	TRBJ2-7
CATSDRGPGSSEQYF	TRBV24-1	TRBJ2-7
CASSLGQGRNEQFF	TRBV5-1	TRBJ2-1
CASSLLGSSYEQYF	TRBV5-1	TRBJ2-7
CASSQADDSYEQYF	TRBV7-6	TRBJ2-7
CASSDNLRGYETQYF	TRBV19	TRBJ2-5
CASSLGDTLGYNEQFF	TRBV6-5	TRBJ2-1
CASSLAAIGQGNQPQHF	TRBV12-3/TRBV12-4	TRBJ1-5
CATSRERGSSYEQYF	TRBV15	TRBJ2-7
CSVNPTGLDHGYTF	TRBV29-1	TRBJ1-2
CASSFSFSGVSSYNEQFF	TRBV7-3	TRBJ2-1